The 26 T cell receptor beta chains in this list originate from one sample, sequenced in a study of post-analysis software for immune sequencing data. Study results and limitations: Higher frequency in patients than in controls was seen for roughly five TRBV segments, with TRBV5-6, TRBV5-1 and TRBV20-1 among them.

Their recognized antigens are unknown. Unique molecular identifiers tagged the TCR beta cDNA libraries. TCRdb fed the PCR reads into MiXCR, producing one record per CDR3 protein. The table includes under 900,000 distinct CDR3 sequences, approximately 57% detected once. Sequencing was carried out using blood. The receptors shown here come from a girl between 5 and 17 years old with multiple sclerosis.

This clonotype was counted a few times. V and J are TRBV2 and TRBJ1-2; TRBD1 is a possible D gene (6 bases). The germline V and J ends were trimmed by 6 bases and 6 bases, with 17 bases remaining between them. Per the germline V gene, CDR1 is SNHLY and CDR2 is FYNNEI. This CDR3 has 14 residues. The CDR3 protein is CASRGQISQNGYTF. The CDR3 DNA is TGTGCCAGCAGAGGACAGATATCTCAAAATGGCTACACCTTC.

Note on this clonotype: One junction end does not reproduce the germline sequence, and a read error may be involved. The genes are TRBV11-1 and TRBJ2-7, with D perhaps matching TRBD1 (5 bases). Germline V gene lookup returns CDR1 SGHAT and CDR2 FQDESV (reference sequence). CDR3 size: 16 residues. As DNA, the CDR3 is TGTGCCAGCAACTTATCAACAGGTTCCTTCTCCTACGAGCAGTACTTC. This sequence encodes CASNLSTGSFSYEQYF.

The chain is built from TRBV5-1 and TRBJ2-7; no clear D. The length of the CDR3 is 11 residues. Trimming took off 5 bases at V and 1 base at J, with 4 bases between the two ends. Per the germline V gene, CDR1 is SGHRS and CDR2 is YFSETQ. The CDR3, as DNA: TGCGCCAGCAGGATTTCCTACGAGCAGTACTTC. As protein: CASRISYEQYF.

This chain uses TRBV14 with TRBJ2-5; D remains ambiguous. V lost 4 bases and J 11 bases, leaving 23 bases between the germline ends. This CDR3 is 15 amino acids long. Germline values: CDR1 SGHDN, CDR2 FVKESK. Here the CDR3 reads CASSRSGLLSYGQYF. In nucleotides, the CDR3 is TGTGCCAGCAGCCGCTCCGGGCTACTCTCCTACGGGCAGTACTTC.

A single count supports this clonotype. The rearrangement links TRBV7-9 to TRBJ2-7; 7 bases match TRBD2. After removal of 5 bases from V and 3 bases from J, the junction contained 1 base not matched to a gene. From germline, CDR1 is SEHNR and CDR2 FQNEAQ (reference sequence). The CDR3 runs 12 residues. The CDR3 here is CASSRDYYEQYF. CDR3 coding DNA: TGTGCCAGCAGCCGGGACTACTACGAGCAGTACTTC.

This rearrangement joins TRBV25-1 to TRBJ2-1, with TRBD1 matching 9 bases. From germline, CDR1 is MGHDK and CDR2 SYGVNS. This CDR3 comprises 16 residues. Losses at the gene ends were 6 bases for V and 0 bases for J; bases not matched to a gene: 6. The DNA of the CDR3 is TGTGCCAGCAGCGGGACAGGGTTGGGCTCCTACAATGAGCAGTTCTTC. Translated: CASSGTGLGSYNEQFF.

The J gene is TRBJ2-1, the V gene TRBV20-1; weak D call: TRBD2 (6 bases). The CDR3 is 15 residues long. Germline V lookup: CDR1 DFQATT, CDR2 SNEGSKA (reference sequence). V lost 6 bases and J 4 bases, leaving 19 bases between the germline ends. The CDR3 region has the DNA TGCAGTGCACTGGTGTTTACTAGCCGATACAATGAGCAGTTCTTC. Translating gives CSALVFTSRYNEQFF.

The chain employs TRBV20-1 and TRBJ2-1; the match to TRBD2 covers 7 bases. This CDR3 region has 15 residues. Germline values: CDR1 DFQATT, CDR2 SNEGSKA (reference sequence). The J segment lost 5 bases and the V segment lost 5 bases, leaving 12 bases of the junction unmatched. The CDR3 nucleotides are TGCAGTGCTCTTCGGCGGGAGAGCCCTCACAATGAGCAGTTCTTC. It is translated as CSALRRESPHNEQFF.

The rearrangement uses TRBV18 and TRBJ1-2, with 11 bases that match TRBD1. With V trimmed by 1 base and J by 8 bases, 9 bases remained unmatched. CDR1 and CDR2 from the germline V gene are KGHSH and LQKENI. This CDR3 has 16 residues. The chain's CDR3 is CASSPLNGQGALGYTF. CDR3 DNA: TGTGCCAGCTCACCACTCAACGGACAGGGGGCGCTCGGCTACACCTTC.

Comments on this clonotype: Relative to the germline gene, one junction end is altered; a read error may explain this. The chain links TRBV7-7 to TRBJ2-1; D may be TRBD2 (5 bases). There are 16 residues in the CDR3. The V gene's germline CDR1 is SSHAT and CDR2 FNYEAQ (reference sequence). The CDR3, as DNA: TGTGCTAGCAGCTCGCGGGCGGGTGACTACTACAATGAGCAGTTCTTC. Its protein product is CASSSRAGDYYNEQFF.

The chain combines TRBV7-2 with TRBJ2-4; D is possibly TRBD1 (6 bases). The J call may not be correct, given that the DNA end is closer to TRBJ2-7. The germline gives CDR1 SGHTA, CDR2 FQGNSA. The CDR3 totals 15 residues. The CDR3 DNA is TGTGCCAGCAGCCCCGGGACACTGATGACCTACGAGCAGTACTTC. This translates into CASSPGTLMTYEQYF.

This chain links TRBV5-6 with TRBJ1-6; possibly TRBD1 for D (5 bases). Trimming removed 2 bases from V and 7 bases from J, with 31 bases in between. The CDR3 has 21 amino acids. Germline V lookup: CDR1 SGHDT, CDR2 YYEEEE. The CDR3 coding sequence is TGTGCCAGCAGCTTAAGTATCCAAGCGCCGGGACCGGCTCTAGTAAATTCACCCCTCCACTTT. Amino acids: CASSLSIQAPGPALVNSPLHF.

V and J are TRBV19 and TRBJ2-3, with TRBD1 matching over 9 bases. The J segment lost 2 bases and the V segment lost 7 bases, leaving 7 bases of the junction unmatched. This CDR3 region has 15 residues. Germline lookup yields CDR1 LNHDA and CDR2 SQIVND (reference sequence). Here the CDR3 DNA reads TGTGCCAGTAACACTGGGACAGGGATCACAGATACGCAGTATTTT. Its translation is CASNTGTGITDTQYF.

This chain links TRBV27 with TRBJ1-5, with D unclear. CDR3 length: 14 amino acids. Germline CDR1 reads MNHEY; CDR2 reads SMNVEV (reference sequence). V lost 6 bases and J 11 bases, leaving 20 bases between the germline ends. The CDR3 bases are TGTGCCAGCAGCTCTACAGTTATACAAGAGACCCAGCATTTT. Its protein product is CASSSTVIQETQHF.

The chain couples TRBV4-2 to TRBJ2-7; 8 bases match TRBD2. Germline CDR1 and CDR2: LGHNA and YNFKEQ. This CDR3 spans 16 amino acids. The V segment lost 3 bases and the J segment 1 base; nucleotides outside the gene matches: 8. For the CDR3, the DNA is TGTGCCAGCAGCCAGACGGGAGGGCTCGGGTCCTACGAGCAGTACGTC. Encoded protein: CASSQTGGLGSYEQYV.

The rearrangement joins TRBV4-2 to TRBJ2-1; D may be TRBD1 (6 bases). The germline V and J ends were trimmed by 0 bases and 9 bases, with 18 bases remaining between them. The CDR3 contains 16 residues. Germline CDR1 reads LGHNA; CDR2 reads YNFKEQ. The CDR3 DNA reads as TGTGCCAGCAGCCAAGATTCCAGGGGATACCGAGGTGAGCAGTTCTTC. Translation: CASSQDSRGYRGEQFF.

J is TRBJ1-2 and V is TRBV30, with D possibly TRBD1 on 5 matching bases. The CDR3 has 16 amino acids. Germline V gene data show CDR1 as GTSNPN and CDR2 as SVGIG (reference sequence). V was cut by 0 bases and J by 5 bases, with 19 bases left in between. CDR3 protein: CAWSVRLARAQYGYTF. The CDR3 coding sequence is TGTGCCTGGAGTGTACGTCTTGCCAGGGCACAGTATGGCTACACCTTC.

This clonotype was counted between two and nine times. V is TRBV29-1 and J is TRBJ2-3; 11 bases align to TRBD1. The CDR3 consists of 14 residues. Trimming took 8 bases from V and 5 from J; bases not matched to a gene: 9. The germline gives CDR1 SQVTM, CDR2 ANQGSEA. The DNA of the CDR3 is TGCAGCATAACGCCGGGACAGGGGGTAGATACGCAGTATTTT. Translating gives CSITPGQGVDTQYF.

The J gene is TRBJ1-2, the V gene TRBV25-1, with D possibly matching TRBD1 (6 bases). Deletions cut 5 bases from V and 6 bases from J, with 13 bases between. The CDR3 is 13 residues long. The germline gives CDR1 MGHDK, CDR2 SYGVNS. The CDR3 coding sequence is TGTGCCAGCAGTTACGACACAGGGCATGGCTACACCTTC. Its protein product is CASSYDTGHGYTF.

The chain carries TRBV12-3 or TRBV12-4 and TRBJ2-1; TRBD1 might be the D (5 bases). The CDR3 length is 12 residues. V was trimmed by 7 bases and J by 9 bases, leaving 13 bases between them. The CDR3 spells CASTVTGPEQFF. The CDR3 DNA is TGTGCCAGCACCGTTACAGGTCCTGAGCAGTTCTTC.

The chain combines TRBV20-1 with TRBJ2-7, with no clear D. The V and J ends lost 5 bases and 7 bases respectively, with 12 bases between them. There are 11 residues in the CDR3. Per the germline V gene, CDR1 is DFQATT and CDR2 is SNEGSKA (reference sequence). CDR3 nucleotides: TGCAGTGCTCCGGACGGAATTGAGCAGTACTTC. It specifies CSAPDGIEQYF.

The CDR3 here is CSAETGRPDSYEQYF. As DNA, the CDR3 is TGCAGTGCAGAAACGGGACGGCCTGACTCCTACGAGCAGTACTTC. This sequence joins TRBV20-1 and TRBJ2-7, with D perhaps being TRBD1 or TRBD2 (5 bases each). CDR1 and CDR2 from the germline V gene are DFQATT and SNEGSKA (reference sequence). The CDR3 contains 15 residues. Between the trimmed V and J ends, which lost 6 bases and 0 bases, there was a span of 18 bases.

This clonotype was seen at least ten times. This sequence joins TRBV12-3 or TRBV12-4 and TRBJ2-6; tentatively, D is TRBD2 (6 bases). Trimming stripped 5 bases from V and 0 bases from J, with 11 bases between. CDR3 length: 16 residues. The CDR3 protein is CASSPAGSSGANVLTF. The CDR3 bases are TGTGCCAGCAGTCCGGCGGGGAGCTCTGGGGCCAACGTCCTGACTTTC.

The V and J genes are TRBV7-2 and TRBJ2-4; 14 positions match TRBD2. The assigned J gene may be wrong: the sequence end matches TRBJ2-7 better. CDR1 is SGHTA, CDR2 FQGNSA, per germline. This CDR3 region has 14 residues. DNA for the CDR3: TGTGCCAGCAGCTTGACTAGCGGGGGGGCCGAGCAGTACTTC. Translating gives CASSLTSGGAEQYF.

The rearrangement links TRBV7-6 to TRBJ2-1; TRBD2 matches at 16 bases. Germline CDR1 reads SGHVS; CDR2 reads FNYEAQ. This CDR3 spans 17 amino acids. V lost 4 bases to trimming and J lost 6 bases; unmatched junction nucleotides: 6. The chain's CDR3 is CASSSGTSGGAGNEQFF. In DNA, the CDR3 is TGTGCCAGCAGCTCCGGGACTAGCGGGGGGGCGGGCAATGAGCAGTTCTTC.

CDR3 sequence reads: CASSSRQLSGDNEQFF. The CDR3 nucleotides read TGTGCCAGCAGCTCAAGACAGCTCTCGGGAGACAATGAGCAGTTCTTC. This rearrangement joins TRBV7-9 to TRBJ2-1, with a possible D match to TRBD2 (6 bases). V dropped 4 bases and J dropped 5 bases, with 18 bases sitting between them. The CDR3 length is 16 residues. Per the germline V gene, CDR1 is SEHNR and CDR2 is FQNEAQ (reference sequence).